This TCR beta chain derives from a study of T cells after yellow fever vaccination. Study-level results: Only a small proportion of the clonotypes turned up in both the CD4 and the CD8 compartments, likely arising from convergent recombination. The bulk population could contribute abundant contaminating clonotypes to FACS-sorted repertoires.

This clonotype has just a few counts. What it binds is unknown. TCRdb re-analysed the 5' RACE reads in MiXCR, keeping a single row per CDR3 protein. This repertoire shows a few hundred thousand distinct CDR3 sequences, 17% found once; its top ten account for roughly 17%. This sample comprised PBMCs, obtained 4 to 6 days after the first yellow fever vaccination. This receptor was taken from a young man who received the YFV17D yellow fever vaccine.

The CDR3 DNA sequence: TGCGCCAGCAGCGCCCGGGGTGACACCGGGGAGCTGTTTTTT. Protein product: CASSARGDTGELFF. V usage is TRBV5-1 and J usage is TRBJ2-2; maybe TRBD2 (5 bases). The CDR3 runs 14 residues. The V gene's germline CDR1 is SGHRS and CDR2 YFSETQ. V gave up 4 bases and J gave up 3 bases, with 10 bases separating them.